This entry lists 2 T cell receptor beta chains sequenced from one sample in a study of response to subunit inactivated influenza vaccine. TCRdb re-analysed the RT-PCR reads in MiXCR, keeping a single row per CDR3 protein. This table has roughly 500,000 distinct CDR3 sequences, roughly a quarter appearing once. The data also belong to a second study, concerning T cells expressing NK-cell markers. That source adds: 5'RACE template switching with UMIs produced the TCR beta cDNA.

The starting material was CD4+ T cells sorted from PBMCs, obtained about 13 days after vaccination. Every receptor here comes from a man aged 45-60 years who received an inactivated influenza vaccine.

For the CDR3, the DNA is TGTGCCAGCACCCAGGGAAGCTCCTACGAGCAGTACTTC. Encoded protein: CASTQGSSYEQYF. The rearrangement links TRBV7-9 to TRBJ2-7; maybe TRBD1 (5 bases). Germline assignment: CDR1 SEHNR and CDR2 FQNEAQ (reference sequence). The germline V and J ends were trimmed by 7 bases and 0 bases, with 10 bases remaining between them. The CDR3 is 13 residues long.

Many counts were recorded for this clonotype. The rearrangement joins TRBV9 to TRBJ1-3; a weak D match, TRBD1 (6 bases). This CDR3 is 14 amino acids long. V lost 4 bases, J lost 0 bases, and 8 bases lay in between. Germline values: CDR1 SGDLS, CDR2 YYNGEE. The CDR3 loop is CASSPDSSGNTIYF. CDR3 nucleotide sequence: TGTGCCAGCAGCCCGGACAGCTCTGGAAACACCATATATTTT.